This entry concerns a single TCR beta chain. The data derive from a study of T cell responses to AZD1222 COVID-19 vaccine. Study overall: Second-dose intervals near 4 or 12 weeks were combined.

Libraries were prepared by immunoSEQ multiplex PCR; TCRdb keeps only in-frame clonotypes and omits some of them. The sample has some 88,000 clones, roughly 94% seen once. Germline V CDR1 and CDR2: GTSNPN, SVGIG (reference sequence). CDR3 length: 14 residues. V lost 5 bases and J 0 bases, leaving 11 bases between the germline ends. This sample comprised peripheral blood, obtained on day 0 of AZD1222 vaccination. This chain connects TRBV30 to TRBJ1-3, with D perhaps matching TRBD1 (6 bases). The TCR comes from an adult in good health. CDR3 coding DNA: TGTGCCTGGGCCCAGGGGAGCTCTGGAAACACCATATATTTT. Translated, it gives CAWAQGSSGNTIYF.